This T cell receptor beta chain was sequenced during a study of blood T cell repertoires in COVID-19. Measured with immunoSEQ multiplex PCR; TCRdb has only the in-frame clones, and not every one. The data contain about 65,000 clones, 60% to 85% of them singletons. The CDR3 is 16 amino acids. Looked up from germline, CDR1 is MGHRA and CDR2 is YSYEKL. V lost 6 bases and J 6 bases, leaving 20 bases between the germline ends. J is TRBJ1-4 and V is TRBV4-1; unclear D gene. The material sequenced was peripheral blood. The sequence was obtained from a human donor in a cohort sampled during active COVID-19. CDR3 sequence (DNA): TGCGCCAGCAGGCGTCACCTAGACGGAGGAGATGAAAAACTGTTTTTT. Its translation is CASRRHLDGGDEKLFF.